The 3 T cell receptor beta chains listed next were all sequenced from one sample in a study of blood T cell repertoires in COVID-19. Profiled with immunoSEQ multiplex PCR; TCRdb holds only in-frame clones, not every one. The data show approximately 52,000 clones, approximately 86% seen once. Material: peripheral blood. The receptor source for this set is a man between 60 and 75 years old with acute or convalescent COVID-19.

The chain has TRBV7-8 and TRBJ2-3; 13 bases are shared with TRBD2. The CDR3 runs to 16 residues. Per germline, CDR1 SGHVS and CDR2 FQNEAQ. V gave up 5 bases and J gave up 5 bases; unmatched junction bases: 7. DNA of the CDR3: TGTGCCAGCAGCCCGAGGACTAGCGGGAGTATAGATACGCAGTATTTT. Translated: CASSPRTSGSIDTQYF.

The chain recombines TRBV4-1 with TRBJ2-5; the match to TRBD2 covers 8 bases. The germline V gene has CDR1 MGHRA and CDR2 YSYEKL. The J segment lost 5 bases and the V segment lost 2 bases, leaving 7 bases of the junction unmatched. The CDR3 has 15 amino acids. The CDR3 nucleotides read TGCGCCAGCAGCCAACAGCAACTAGCGGTGGAGACCCAGTACTTC. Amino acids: CASSQQQLAVETQYF.

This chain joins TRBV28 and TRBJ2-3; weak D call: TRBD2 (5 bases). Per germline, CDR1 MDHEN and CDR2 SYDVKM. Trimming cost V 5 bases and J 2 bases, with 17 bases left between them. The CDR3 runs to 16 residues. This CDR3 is CASSRMRTRPTDTQYF. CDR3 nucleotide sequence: TGTGCCAGCAGTCGGATGAGGACTCGACCCACAGATACGCAGTATTTT.